This T cell receptor beta chain is from a study of T cells after yellow fever vaccination. Study findings and constraints: Some clonotypes, a small share, were shared between CD4 and CD8 compartments.

Trimming shortened V by 0 bases and J by 6 bases, and 4 bases separated the two germline ends. The CDR3 totals 12 residues. CDR1 is LNHNV, CDR2 YYDKDF, per germline (reference sequence). UMIs were added to TCR cDNA along with a universal primer site when it was made by 5'RACE template switching. TCRdb passed the 5' RACE reads through MiXCR, listing each CDR3 protein once. The sample shows hundreds of thousands of distinct CDR3 sequences, 10% to 15% of them seen only once. This clonotype was counted only a few times. Its antigen is still unknown. The sequencing here drew on PBMCs, taken on the day of the yellow fever booster vaccination. The chain joins TRBV15 to TRBJ2-3; D not certain. This receptor was obtained from a man younger than 40 who received the YFV17D yellow fever vaccine. CDR3 loop: CATSRDQDTQYF. CDR3 DNA sequence: TGTGCCACCAGCAGAGATCAGGATACGCAGTATTTT.